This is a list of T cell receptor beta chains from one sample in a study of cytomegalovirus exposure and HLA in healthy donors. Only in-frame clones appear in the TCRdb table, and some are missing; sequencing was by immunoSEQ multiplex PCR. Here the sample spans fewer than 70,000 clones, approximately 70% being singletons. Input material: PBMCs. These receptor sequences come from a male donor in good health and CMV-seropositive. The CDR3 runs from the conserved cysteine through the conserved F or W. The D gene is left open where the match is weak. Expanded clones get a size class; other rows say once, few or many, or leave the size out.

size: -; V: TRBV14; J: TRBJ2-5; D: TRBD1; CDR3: CASSRDRVLQTQYF; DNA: TGTGCCAGCAGCCGAGACAGGGTTTTGCAGACCCAGTACTTC
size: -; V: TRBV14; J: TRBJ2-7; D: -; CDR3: CASSYGSGPRRYEQYF; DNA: TGTGCCAGCAGCTACGGAAGCGGACCTCGGCGCTACGAGCAGTACTTC
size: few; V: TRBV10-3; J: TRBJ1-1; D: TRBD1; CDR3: CAIKIQGANTEAFF; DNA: TGTGCCATCAAAATACAGGGGGCCAACACTGAAGCTTTCTTT
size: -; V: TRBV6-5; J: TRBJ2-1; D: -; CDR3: CASKRARYNEQFF; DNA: TGTGCCAGCAAGAGGGCGAGGTACAATGAGCAGTTCTTC
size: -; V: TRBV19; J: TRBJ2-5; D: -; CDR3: CASSPGLGETQYF; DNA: TGTGCCAGTAGTCCCGGACTGGGGGAGACCCAGTACTTC
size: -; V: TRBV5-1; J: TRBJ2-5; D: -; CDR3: CASSSGWIKETQYF; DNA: TGCGCCAGCAGCTCGGGGTGGATAAAAGAGACCCAGTACTTC
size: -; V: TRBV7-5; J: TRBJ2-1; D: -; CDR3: CASSLMGLAGDGEQFF; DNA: TGTGCCAGCAGCTTAATGGGACTAGCGGGAGACGGTGAGCAGTTCTTC
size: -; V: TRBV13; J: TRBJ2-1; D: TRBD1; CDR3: CASSVTTGEPSHEQFF; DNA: TGTGCCAGCAGCGTCACGACAGGGGAACCCTCCCATGAGCAGTTCTTC
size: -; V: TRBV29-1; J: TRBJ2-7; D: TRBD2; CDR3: CSVVETSGRSTYEQYF; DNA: TGCAGCGTTGTTGAGACTAGCGGGAGGAGCACCTACGAGCAGTACTTC
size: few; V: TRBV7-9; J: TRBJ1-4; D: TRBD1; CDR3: CASDPGWTGEEKLFF; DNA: TGTGCCAGCGACCCGGGGTGGACAGGGGAGGAAAAACTGTTTTTT
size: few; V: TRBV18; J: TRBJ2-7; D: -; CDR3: CASSPGPQGNEQYF; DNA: TGTGCCAGCTCACCCGGGCCGCAGGGGAACGAGCAGTACTTC
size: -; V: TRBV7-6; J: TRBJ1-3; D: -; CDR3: CASSSRGYSGNTIYF; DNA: TGTGCCAGCAGCTCCCGGGGATACTCTGGAAACACCATATATTTT
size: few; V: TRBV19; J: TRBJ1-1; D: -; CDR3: CASSVSPGTEAFF; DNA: TGTGCCAGTAGTGTGTCTCCGGGTACTGAAGCTTTCTTT
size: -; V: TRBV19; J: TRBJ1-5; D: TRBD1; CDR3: CASRPPGQGSNQPQHF; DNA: TGTGCCAGTAGACCTCCGGGACAGGGAAGCAATCAGCCCCAGCATTTT
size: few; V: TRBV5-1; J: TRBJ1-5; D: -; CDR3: CASSLAGVRNQPQHF; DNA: TGCGCCAGCAGCTTGGCCGGGGTAAGGAATCAGCCCCAGCATTTT
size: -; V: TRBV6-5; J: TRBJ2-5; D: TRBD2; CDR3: CASRRVAGVRTQYF; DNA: TGTGCCAGCCGCCGAGTAGCGGGAGTGAGGACCCAGTACTTC
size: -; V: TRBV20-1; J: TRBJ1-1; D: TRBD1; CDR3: CSASGGLAAFF; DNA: TGCAGTGCTTCAGGGGGCCTGGCAGCTTTCTTT
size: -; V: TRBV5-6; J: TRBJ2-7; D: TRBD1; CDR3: CASSYRDRENEQYF; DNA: TGTGCCAGCAGCTACCGGGACAGGGAAAACGAGCAGTACTTC
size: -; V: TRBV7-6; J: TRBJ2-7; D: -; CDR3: CASSLALQGSEQYF; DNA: TGTGCCAGCAGCTTAGCGCTACAGGGATCCGAGCAGTACTTC
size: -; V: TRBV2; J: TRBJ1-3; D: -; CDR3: CASSDSRVSGNTIYF; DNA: TGTGCCAGCAGTGATTCCCGGGTTTCTGGAAACACCATATATTTT
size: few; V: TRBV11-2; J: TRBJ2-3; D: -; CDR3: CASSLPGADTQYF; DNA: TGTGCCAGCAGCTTACCAGGGGCAGATACGCAGTATTTT
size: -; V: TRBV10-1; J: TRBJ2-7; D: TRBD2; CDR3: CASSEMASGNHEQYF; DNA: TGCGCCAGCAGTGAGATGGCTAGCGGGAACCACGAGCAGTACTTC
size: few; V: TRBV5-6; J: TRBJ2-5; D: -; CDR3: CASSPGGSAETQYF; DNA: TGTGCCAGCAGCCCAGGTGGCAGTGCAGAGACCCAGTACTTC
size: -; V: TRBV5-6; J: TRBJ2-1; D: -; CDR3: CASSLALLAERLDEQFF; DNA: TGTGCCAGCAGCTTGGCTCTCTTAGCGGAGAGATTAGATGAGCAGTTCTTC
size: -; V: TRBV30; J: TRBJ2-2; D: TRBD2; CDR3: CAWSRGTIVPGELFF; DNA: TGTGCCTGGAGCCGCGGGACTATAGTCCCCGGGGAGCTGTTTTTT